This T cell receptor (beta chain) was profiled in a study of shared clonotypes between healthy human individuals. Study results and caveats: A limitation of the genetic and exposure-history diversity represented arose from few donors. Estimated clonotype richness was generally higher in naive than memory subsets. A reduction in generation probabilities was seen for non-shared clonotypes relative to those shared by all four donors.

Data came from immunoSEQ multiplex PCR; TCRdb stores just in-frame clones and leaves some out. The data show some 2 million clones, 85% to 95% seen once. The V and J ends lost 5 bases and 14 bases respectively, with 19 bases between them. This CDR3 spans 13 amino acids. In germline, CDR1 is MDHEN, CDR2 SYDVKM. Points on this clone: Its antigen is not identified.

Naive CD8 cells lacked CD45RO and underwent positive selection for CCR7, leaving out terminally differentiated effector memory CD45RA+ cells. The receptor's source is a man in his late teens or twenties in good health. The chain joins TRBV28 to TRBJ2-1; no clear D. Sequencing was carried out using naive CD8+ T cells sorted from blood. CDR3 region: CASSSHSGVLKFF. CDR3 DNA: TGTGCCAGCAGTAGCCACAGTGGGGTTCTGAAGTTCTTC. The variable domain in full, completed from reference TRBV28 and TRBJ2-1, reads DVKVTQSSRYLVKRTGEKVFLECVQDMDHENMFWYRQDPGLGLRLIYFSYDVKMKEKGDIPEGYSVSREKKERFSLILESASTNQTSMYLCASSSHSGVLKFFGPGTRLTVL.